The present entry profiles one T cell receptor beta chain with its context. What it binds is not known. As for time point: baseline pretreatment blood. The sample's treatment: 15 Gy SBRT to primary tumor, nephrectomy 4 weeks later. Serial blood draws occurred at baseline and 2 and 4 weeks post-SBRT. The tumor was a clear cell renal cell carcinoma. This sample was included in a study of radiation and T cells in renal cell carcinoma. Study findings and constraints: In blood, top tumor clones expanded by 2 weeks, shrinking by 4.

Generated by immunoSEQ multiplex PCR, the TCRdb table keeps only in-frame clones and is missing some. The data show 100,000 to 150,000 clones, about four fifths seen once. Germline CDR1 is SQVTM and CDR2 is ANQGSEA. After removal of 5 bases from V and 0 bases from J, the junction contained 3 bases not matched to a gene. The CDR3 totals 13 residues. This receptor was obtained from an older woman with renal cell carcinoma. The specimen was blood, collected from a patient whose treatment included radiotherapy and nephrectomy. This chain links TRBV29-1 with TRBJ1-2; TRBD1 matches 7 bases. CDR3 in DNA: TGCAGCGTTTGGGACAGCTCTAACTATGGCTACACCTTC. It codes for CSVWDSSNYGYTF.